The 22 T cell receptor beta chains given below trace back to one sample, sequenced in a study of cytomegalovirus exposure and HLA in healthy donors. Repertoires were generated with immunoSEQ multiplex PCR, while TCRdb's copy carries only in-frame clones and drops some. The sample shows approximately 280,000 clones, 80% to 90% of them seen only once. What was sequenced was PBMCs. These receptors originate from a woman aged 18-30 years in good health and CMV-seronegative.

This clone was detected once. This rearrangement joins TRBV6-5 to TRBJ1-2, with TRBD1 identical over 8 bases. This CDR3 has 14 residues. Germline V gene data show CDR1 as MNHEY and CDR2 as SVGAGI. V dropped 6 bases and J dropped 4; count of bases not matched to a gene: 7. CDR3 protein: CASRTTGGGYGYTF. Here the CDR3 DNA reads TGTGCCAGCAGAACTACAGGGGGAGGCTATGGCTACACCTTC.

The CDR3 spells CASSFRQGVGSYNEQFF. The CDR3 region has the DNA TGCGCCAGCAGCTTCCGACAGGGAGTAGGCTCCTACAATGAGCAGTTCTTC. The V call is TRBV5-1, the J call TRBJ2-1; TRBD1 agrees at 7 bases. Germline lookup yields CDR1 SGHRS and CDR2 YFSETQ. With 2 bases clipped from V and 0 bases from J, the junction kept 8 bases outside the gene matches. The CDR3 sequence is 17 residues long.

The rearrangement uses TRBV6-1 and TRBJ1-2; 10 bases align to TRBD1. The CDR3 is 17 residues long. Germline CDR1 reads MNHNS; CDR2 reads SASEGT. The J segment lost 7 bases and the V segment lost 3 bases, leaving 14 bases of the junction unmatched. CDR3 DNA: TGTGCCAGCAGTGACGCCGGATTTGGGACAGGGGAGGGTGGCTACACCTTC. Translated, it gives CASSDAGFGTGEGGYTF.

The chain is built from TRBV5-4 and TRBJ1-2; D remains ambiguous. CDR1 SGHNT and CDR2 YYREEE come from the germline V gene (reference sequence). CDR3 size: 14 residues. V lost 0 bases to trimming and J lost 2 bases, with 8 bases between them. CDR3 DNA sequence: TGTGCCAGCAGCTTGGACAGTAGAAACTATGGCTACACCTTC. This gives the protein CASSLDSRNYGYTF. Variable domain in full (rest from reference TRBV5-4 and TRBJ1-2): ETGVTQSPTHLIKTRGQQVTLRCSSQSGHNTVSWYQQALGQGPQFIFQYYREEENGRGNFPPRFSGLQFPNYSSELNVNALELDDSALYLCASSLDSRNYGYTFGSGTRLTVV.

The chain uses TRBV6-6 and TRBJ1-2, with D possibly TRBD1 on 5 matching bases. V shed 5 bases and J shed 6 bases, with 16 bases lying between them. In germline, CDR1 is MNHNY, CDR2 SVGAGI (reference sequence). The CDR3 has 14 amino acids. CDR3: CASSPRRDTHGYTF. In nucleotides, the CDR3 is TGTGCCAGCAGTCCACGCAGGGATACCCATGGCTACACCTTC.

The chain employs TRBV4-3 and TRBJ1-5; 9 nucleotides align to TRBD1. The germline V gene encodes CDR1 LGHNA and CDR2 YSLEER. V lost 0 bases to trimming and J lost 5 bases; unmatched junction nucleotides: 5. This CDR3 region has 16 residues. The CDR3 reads CASSQDWGQGYQPQHF. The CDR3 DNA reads TGCGCCAGCAGCCAAGATTGGGGACAGGGCTATCAGCCCCAGCATTTT.

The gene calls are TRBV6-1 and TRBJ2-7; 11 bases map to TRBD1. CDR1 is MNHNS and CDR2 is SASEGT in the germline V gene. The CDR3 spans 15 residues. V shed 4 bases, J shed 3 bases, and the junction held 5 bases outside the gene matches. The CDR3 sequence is CASSAPGQGVYEQYF. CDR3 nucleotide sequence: TGTGCCAGCAGTGCTCCGGGACAGGGGGTCTACGAGCAGTACTTC.

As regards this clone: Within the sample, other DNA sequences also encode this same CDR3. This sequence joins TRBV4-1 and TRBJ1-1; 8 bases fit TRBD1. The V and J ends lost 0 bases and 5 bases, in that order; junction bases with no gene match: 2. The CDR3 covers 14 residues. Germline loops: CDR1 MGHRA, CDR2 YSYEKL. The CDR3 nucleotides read TGCGCCAGCAGCCAAGAGGACAGGGTGACTGAAGCTTTCTTT. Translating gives CASSQEDRVTEAFF.

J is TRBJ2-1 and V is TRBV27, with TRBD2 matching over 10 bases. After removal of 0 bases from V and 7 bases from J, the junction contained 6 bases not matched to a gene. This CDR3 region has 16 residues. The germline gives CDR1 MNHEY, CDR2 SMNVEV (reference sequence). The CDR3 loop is CASSLSLAGDENEQFF. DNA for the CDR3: TGTGCCAGCAGTTTATCGCTAGCGGGAGACGAGAATGAGCAGTTCTTC.

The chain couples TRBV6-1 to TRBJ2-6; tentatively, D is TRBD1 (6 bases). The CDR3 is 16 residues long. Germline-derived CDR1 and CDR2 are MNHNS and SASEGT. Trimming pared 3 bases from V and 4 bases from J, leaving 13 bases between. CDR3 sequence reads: CASSDLTGPGANVLTF. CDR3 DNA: TGTGCCAGCAGTGATTTGACAGGTCCCGGGGCCAACGTCCTGACTTTC.

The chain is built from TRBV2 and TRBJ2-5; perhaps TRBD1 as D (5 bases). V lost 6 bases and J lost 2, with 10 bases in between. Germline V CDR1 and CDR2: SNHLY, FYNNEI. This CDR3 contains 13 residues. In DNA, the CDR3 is TGTGCCAGCAGCAGGGAAATACAAGAGACCCAGTACTTC. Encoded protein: CASSREIQETQYF.

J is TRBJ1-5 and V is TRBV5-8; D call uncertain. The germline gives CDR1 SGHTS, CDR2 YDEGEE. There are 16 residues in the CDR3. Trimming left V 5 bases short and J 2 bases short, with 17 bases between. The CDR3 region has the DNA TGTGCCAGCAGACTATTGCCGATCGCGGGCAATCAGCCCCAGCATTTT. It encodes CASRLLPIAGNQPQHF.

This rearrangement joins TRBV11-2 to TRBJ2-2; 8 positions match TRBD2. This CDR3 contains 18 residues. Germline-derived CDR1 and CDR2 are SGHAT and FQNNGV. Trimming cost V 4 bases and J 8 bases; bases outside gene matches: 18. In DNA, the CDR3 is TGTGCCAGCAGCTCGCTAAAAGCGGGAGTTCGGGTCGGGGGGGAGCTGTTTTTT. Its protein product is CASSSLKAGVRVGGELFF.

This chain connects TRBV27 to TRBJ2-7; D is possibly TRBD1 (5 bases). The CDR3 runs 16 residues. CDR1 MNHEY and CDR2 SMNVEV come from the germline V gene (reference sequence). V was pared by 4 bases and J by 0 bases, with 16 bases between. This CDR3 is CASSSHDSNDSYEQYF. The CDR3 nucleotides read TGTGCCAGCAGTTCGCATGACAGCAACGACTCCTACGAGCAGTACTTC.

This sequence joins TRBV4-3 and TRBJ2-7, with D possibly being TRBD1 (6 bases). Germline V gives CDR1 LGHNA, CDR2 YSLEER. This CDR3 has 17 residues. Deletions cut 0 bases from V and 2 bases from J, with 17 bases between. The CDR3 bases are TGCGCCAGCAGCCAAGAGTCCGGCAGGGGTCTCCCCTACGAGCAGTACTTC. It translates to CASSQESGRGLPYEQYF.

The CDR3 spells CASSSRTGAGTDTQYF. The CDR3 DNA is TGCGCCAGCAGCTCCCGGACAGGGGCTGGCACAGATACGCAGTATTTT. The gene calls are TRBV5-1 and TRBJ2-3, with 9 bases identical to TRBD1. The CDR3 extends over 16 amino acids. Germline CDR1 is SGHRS and CDR2 is YFSETQ. Trimming took 3 bases from V and 1 from J; bases not matched to a gene: 6.

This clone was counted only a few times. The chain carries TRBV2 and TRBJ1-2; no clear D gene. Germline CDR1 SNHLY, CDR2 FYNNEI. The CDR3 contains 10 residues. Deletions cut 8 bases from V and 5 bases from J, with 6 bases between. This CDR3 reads CASWAYGYTF. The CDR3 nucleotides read TGTGCCAGCTGGGCGTATGGCTACACCTTC.

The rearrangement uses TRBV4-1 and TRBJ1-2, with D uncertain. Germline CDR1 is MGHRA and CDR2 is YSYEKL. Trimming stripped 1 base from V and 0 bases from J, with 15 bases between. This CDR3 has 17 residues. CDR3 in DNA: TGCGCCAGCAGCCAAGTCCGTCTAGGTGAACCTAACTATGGCTACACCTTC. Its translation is CASSQVRLGEPNYGYTF.

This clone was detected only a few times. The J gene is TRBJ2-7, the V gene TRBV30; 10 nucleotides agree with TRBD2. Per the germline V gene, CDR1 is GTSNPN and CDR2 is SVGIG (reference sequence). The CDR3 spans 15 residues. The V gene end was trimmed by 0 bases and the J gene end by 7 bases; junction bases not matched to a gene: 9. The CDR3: CAWSVQLAGDGEQYF. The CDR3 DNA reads TGTGCCTGGAGTGTACAGCTAGCGGGAGATGGGGAGCAGTACTTC.

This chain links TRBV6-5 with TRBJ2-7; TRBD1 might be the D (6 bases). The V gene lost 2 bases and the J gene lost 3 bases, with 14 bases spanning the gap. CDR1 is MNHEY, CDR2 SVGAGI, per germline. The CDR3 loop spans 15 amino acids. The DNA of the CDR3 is TGTGCCAGCAGTTACCCCCGCGGACAGCACTACGAGCAGTACTTC. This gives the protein CASSYPRGQHYEQYF.

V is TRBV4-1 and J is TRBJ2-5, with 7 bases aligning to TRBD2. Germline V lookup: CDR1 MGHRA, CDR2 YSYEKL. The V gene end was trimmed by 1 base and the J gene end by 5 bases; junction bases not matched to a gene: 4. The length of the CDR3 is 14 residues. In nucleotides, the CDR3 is TGCGCCAGCAGCCAAGGGTGGGGAGGGGAGACCCAGTACTTC. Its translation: CASSQGWGGETQYF.

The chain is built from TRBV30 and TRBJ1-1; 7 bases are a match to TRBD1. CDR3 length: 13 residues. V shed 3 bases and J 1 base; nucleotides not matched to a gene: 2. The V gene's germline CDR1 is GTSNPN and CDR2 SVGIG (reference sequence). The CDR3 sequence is CAWRQGGNTEAFF. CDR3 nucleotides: TGTGCCTGGAGGCAGGGGGGGAACACTGAAGCTTTCTTT.